Described below is a single TCR beta chain sequence and its context. This record comes from a study of radiotherapy plus CTLA-4 blockade in lung cancer. The CDR3 contains 18 residues. Germline CDR1 MGHRA, CDR2 YSYEKL. V was shortened by 1 base and J by 2 bases, with 18 bases between the two germline ends. Assay: immunoSEQ multiplex PCR; the TCRdb copy retains only in-frame clones and omits some. The table includes 60,000 to 65,000 clones, approximately 75% detected once. The rearrangement uses TRBV4-1 and TRBJ1-5, with D possibly being TRBD1 (6 bases). The sample consisted of peripheral blood, taken from a patient treated with radiotherapy plus ipilimumab. The clonotype was recovered from a human donor with non-small cell lung cancer who had a complete response to radiotherapy plus ipilimumab. CDR3 residues: CASSQVAGAGMGNQPQHF. As DNA, the CDR3 is TGCGCCAGCAGCCAAGTGGCAGGGGCTGGGATGGGCAATCAGCCCCAGCATTTT.